The 24 T cell receptor beta chains in this list originate from one sample, sequenced in a study of T cell repertoires in cytomegalovirus infection. A single record per CDR3 protein comes from TCRdb applying MiXCR to the reads. The sample holds 450,000 to 650,000 distinct CDR3 sequences, 26% seen once. The sequenced sample was PBMCs. These receptors all come from a human donor in good health (CMV status not recorded). Some clones in this sample may be carry-over from other donors' samples.

This clonotype was counted many times. The chain is built from TRBV7-2 and TRBJ1-3; no firm D call. Germline V gene lookup returns CDR1 SGHTA and CDR2 FQGNSA. Deletions cut 1 base from V and 2 bases from J, with 3 bases between. This CDR3 is built from 13 residues. The CDR3 spells CASSLVTGNTIYF. For the CDR3, the DNA is TGTGCCAGCAGCTTAGTAACTGGAAACACCATATATTTT.

There are a few counts of this clonotype. The chain recombines TRBV28 with TRBJ2-7; D is ambiguous. The CDR3 runs 14 residues. The germline gives CDR1 MDHEN, CDR2 SYDVKM. The germline V and J ends were trimmed by 5 bases and 0 bases, with 11 bases remaining between them. The CDR3 region is CASSPHEHSYEQYV. CDR3 in DNA: TGTGCCAGCAGTCCTCACGAGCACTCCTACGAGCAGTACGTC.

This sequence joins TRBV7-6 and TRBJ2-5; D unresolved. There are 13 residues in the CDR3. CDR1 SGHVS and CDR2 FNYEAQ come from the germline V gene. V was clipped by 4 bases and J by 5 bases, with 11 bases between them. The CDR3 region has the DNA TGTGCCAGCAGCTCCCTACCGTTGGAGACCCAGTACTTC. Translated, it gives CASSSLPLETQYF.

This clonotype was observed a few times. The chain joins TRBV18 to TRBJ2-1; possibly TRBD1 for D (5 bases). CDR3 length: 15 residues. Trimming took off 2 bases at V and 5 bases at J, with 13 bases between the two ends. The germline V gene encodes CDR1 KGHSH and CDR2 LQKENI. This chain's CDR3 is CASSPFGQGNNEQFF. For the CDR3, the DNA is TGTGCCAGCTCACCATTCGGCCAGGGTAACAATGAGCAGTTCTTC. The variable domain in full, completed from reference TRBV18 and TRBJ2-1, reads NAGVMQNPRHLVRRRGQEARLRCSPMKGHSHVYWYRQLPEEGLKFMVYLQKENIIDESGMPKERFSAEFPKEGPSILRIQQVVRGDSAAYFCASSPFGQGNNEQFFGPGTRLTVL.

A few counts support this clonotype. V usage is TRBV27 and J usage is TRBJ2-3; TRBD2 agrees at 12 bases. J gave up 4 bases and V 5 bases, and 7 bases lay outside the gene matches. This CDR3 spans 16 amino acids. The V gene's germline CDR1 is MNHEY and CDR2 SMNVEV (reference sequence). CDR3 region: CASSPWTSGKADTQYF. Written as DNA, the CDR3 is TGTGCCAGCAGTCCCTGGACTAGCGGGAAGGCAGATACGCAGTATTTT.

The gene calls are TRBV19 and TRBJ2-2, with a weak D call TRBD1 (6 bases). The CDR3 spans 16 residues. Germline V lookup: CDR1 LNHDA, CDR2 SQIVND (reference sequence). Trimming took 6 bases from V and 5 from J, leaving 19 bases between them. This CDR3 is CASRPWGRGATGELFF. CDR3 sequence (DNA): TGTGCCAGTAGACCTTGGGGCAGGGGCGCGACCGGGGAGCTGTTTTTT.

The rearrangement joins TRBV20-1 to TRBJ2-3, with a possible D match to TRBD2 (5 bases). Germline V gene data show CDR1 as DFQATT and CDR2 as SNEGSKA (reference sequence). The CDR3 totals 14 residues. The V and J ends lost 0 bases and 3 bases respectively, with 10 bases between them. CDR3 coding DNA: TGCAGTGCTAGAGAACACACTAGTACAGATACGCAGTATTTT. Translation: CSAREHTSTDTQYF.

J is TRBJ1-3 and V is TRBV12-3 or TRBV12-4; D is perhaps TRBD1 (6 bases). Trimming left V 6 bases short and J 3 bases short, with 12 bases between. The CDR3 is 14 residues long. The CDR3 sequence is CASRGDRSGNTIYF. CDR3 bases: TGTGCCAGCAGGGGAGACAGGAGTGGAAACACCATATATTTT.

V gene TRBV7-2 combines with J gene TRBJ2-1, with D possibly TRBD1 on 6 matching bases. The CDR3 consists of 17 residues. Per the germline V gene, CDR1 is SGHTA and CDR2 is FQGNSA. Trimming removed 4 bases from V and 5 bases from J, with 21 bases in between. The CDR3 DNA reads as TGTGCCAGCAGCTCCAGAGCGCCGGGACACCTGCACAATGAGCAGTTCTTC. Protein sequence: CASSSRAPGHLHNEQFF.

The V and J genes are TRBV4-2 and TRBJ2-7; 8 bases map to TRBD2. Germline trimming cut 1 base from V and 7 bases from J; bases unmatched to any gene: 6. The CDR3 consists of 14 residues. Germline CDR1 LGHNA, CDR2 YNFKEQ. The CDR3 region is CASSQGAGVEEQYF. In nucleotides, the CDR3 is TGTGCCAGCAGCCAAGGAGCGGGAGTGGAGGAGCAGTACTTC.

This chain joins TRBV4-2 and TRBJ2-1; 9 positions match TRBD2. The CDR3 has 15 amino acids. Trimming took 5 bases from V and 9 from J; bases not matched to a gene: 11. CDR1 is LGHNA and CDR2 is YNFKEQ in the germline V gene. CDR3 nucleotide sequence: TGTGCCAGCAGCTTAGTAGCGGGAGCCCCAGTTGAGCAGTTCTTC. Encoded protein: CASSLVAGAPVEQFF.

This clonotype occurred a few times. The V call is TRBV12-3 or TRBV12-4, the J call TRBJ2-3; D tentatively fits TRBD1 or TRBD2 (5 bases each). The CDR3 length is 14 residues. V lost 5 bases and J lost 2, with 11 bases in between. The DNA for the CDR3 is TGTGCCAGCAGTCGACGGGACGCCACAGATACGCAGTATTTT. Encoded protein: CASSRRDATDTQYF.

Here the CDR3 reads CASSVNKPTQETQYF. CDR3 coding DNA: TGTGCCAGCAGTGTAAACAAACCGACCCAAGAGACCCAGTACTTC. This rearrangement joins TRBV6-6 to TRBJ2-5, with no clear D. This CDR3 region has 15 residues. Germline values: CDR1 MNHNY, CDR2 SVGAGI (reference sequence). With 5 bases removed from V and 1 base from J, the gap between germline ends came to 14 bases.

The rearrangement links TRBV15 to TRBJ1-5; D is unclear. The germline V and J ends were trimmed by 0 bases and 6 bases, with 9 bases remaining between them. Germline CDR1 reads LNHNV; CDR2 reads YYDKDF (reference sequence). There are 14 residues in the CDR3. The CDR3 protein is CATSRDMAGQPQHF. The CDR3 nucleotides are TGTGCCACCAGCAGAGATATGGCGGGTCAGCCCCAGCATTTT. Using reference TRBV15 and TRBJ1-5 for the parts outside the CDR3, the full variable domain is DAMVIQNPRYQVTQFGKPVTLSCSQTLNHNVMYWYQQKSSQAPKLLFHYYDKDFNNEADTPDNFQSRRPNTSFCFLDIRSPGLGDTAMYLCATSRDMAGQPQHFGDGTRLSIL.

This clonotype showed up just a few times. CDR3 in amino acids: CASSGKGLADYHSSYNEQFF. The CDR3 coding sequence is TGTGCCAGCAGCGGAAAGGGACTAGCGGATTACCACAGCTCCTACAATGAGCAGTTCTTC. This rearrangement joins TRBV7-8 to TRBJ2-1, with TRBD2 identical over 11 bases. This CDR3 spans 20 amino acids. After removal of 5 bases from V and 0 bases from J, the junction contained 15 bases not matched to a gene. Germline loops: CDR1 SGHVS, CDR2 FQNEAQ.

The CDR3: CSAGGQGHQPQHF. CDR3 sequence (DNA): TGCAGTGCGGGGGGACAGGGCCATCAGCCCCAGCATTTT. This chain links TRBV20-1 with TRBJ1-5, with 9 bases aligning to TRBD1. With V trimmed by 6 bases and J by 5 bases, 5 bases remained unmatched. CDR3 length: 13 amino acids. Germline V gives CDR1 DFQATT, CDR2 SNEGSKA (reference sequence).

There are a few counts of this clonotype. The V gene is TRBV28, the J gene TRBJ2-3; D may be TRBD2 (7 bases). The germline CDR1 and CDR2 sequences are MDHEN and SYDVKM. V dropped 3 bases and J dropped 3 bases, with 13 bases sitting between them. The CDR3 consists of 15 residues. CDR3 sequence: CASSFRGAETDTQYF. In DNA form, the CDR3 reads TGTGCCAGCAGTTTTCGGGGGGCCGAGACAGATACGCAGTATTTT. The variable domain in full, with the rest retrieved from reference TRBV28 and TRBJ2-3, is DVKVTQSSRYLVKRTGEKVFLECVQDMDHENMFWYRQDPGLGLRLIYFSYDVKMKEKGDIPEGYSVSREKKERFSLILESASTNQTSMYLCASSFRGAETDTQYFGPGTRLTVL.

V gene TRBV4-1 combines with J gene TRBJ2-7; no clear D. Germline V lookup: CDR1 MGHRA, CDR2 YSYEKL. This CDR3 spans 13 amino acids. V lost 1 base and J 3 bases, leaving 7 bases between the germline ends. This chain's CDR3 is CASSQVGSYEQYF. In nucleotides, the CDR3 is TGCGCCAGCAGCCAAGTGGGCAGCTACGAGCAGTACTTC.

This clonotype was seen a handful of times. The chain uses TRBV4-1 and TRBJ1-1; TRBD1 is a possible D gene (5 bases). The CDR3 is 15 amino acids. Trimming cost V 3 bases and J 3 bases, with 14 bases left between them. The germline CDR1 and CDR2 sequences are MGHRA and YSYEKL. CDR3 nucleotide sequence: TGCGCCAGCAGCCAGTGGGTGGGGGTCCACACTGAAGCTTTCTTT. It yields the protein CASSQWVGVHTEAFF.

In its sample, this clonotype was seen many times. V is TRBV7-6 and J is TRBJ1-3, with D possibly TRBD1 on 6 matching bases. The CDR3 covers 13 residues. The germline V gene has CDR1 SGHVS and CDR2 FNYEAQ. Trimming removed 4 bases from V and 6 bases from J, with 10 bases in between. CDR3 DNA: TGTGCCAGCAGCTCGACAGGAAAAAACACCATATATTTT. Translating gives CASSSTGKNTIYF.

The rearrangement joins TRBV4-3 to TRBJ1-2; weak D call: TRBD1 (5 bases). Germline V gene sequence: CDR1 LGHNA, CDR2 YSLEER. The V gene lost 0 bases and the J gene lost 8 bases, with 16 bases spanning the gap. This CDR3 is 15 amino acids long. The CDR3 DNA sequence: TGCGCCAGCAGCCAAGATAGGCAGGGCTTCGGGGGCTACACCTTC. Protein sequence: CASSQDRQGFGGYTF.

This sequence joins TRBV20-1 and TRBJ2-7; 13 nucleotides align to TRBD2. The CDR3 is 16 amino acids. Germline V gene data show CDR1 as DFQATT and CDR2 as SNEGSKA (reference sequence). V dropped 0 bases and J dropped 5; count of bases not matched to a gene: 7. The CDR3 reads CSARENRGLAGHEQYF. The CDR3 nucleotides read TGCAGTGCTAGAGAAAACCGGGGACTAGCGGGACACGAGCAGTACTTC.

CDR3 DNA sequence: TGTGCCAGCAGCTTAAGCTTTAACACCGGGGAGCTGTTTTTT. Its protein is CASSLSFNTGELFF. J is TRBJ2-2 and V is TRBV5-6; D unresolved. This CDR3 region has 14 residues. Germline CDR1 is SGHDT and CDR2 is YYEEEE. The V end lost 2 bases, the J end lost 2 bases, and 7 bases lay between the germline ends. Together with reference TRBV5-6 and TRBJ2-2, the CDR3 gives the full variable domain: DAGVTQSPTHLIKTRGQQVTLRCSPKSGHDTVSWYQQALGQGPQFIFQYYEEEERQRGNFPDRFSGHQFPNYSSELNVNALLLGDSALYLCASSLSFNTGELFFGEGSRLTVL.

This clonotype was found many times. J is TRBJ1-1 and V is TRBV7-2; D is perhaps TRBD1 (6 bases). The CDR3 is 14 amino acids. Germline CDR1 and CDR2: SGHTA and FQGNSA. Deletions cut 6 bases from V and 3 bases from J, with 14 bases between. The CDR3 sequence: CASRHTGLDTEAFF. CDR3 DNA sequence: TGTGCCAGCAGACATACAGGGTTAGACACTGAAGCTTTCTTT.